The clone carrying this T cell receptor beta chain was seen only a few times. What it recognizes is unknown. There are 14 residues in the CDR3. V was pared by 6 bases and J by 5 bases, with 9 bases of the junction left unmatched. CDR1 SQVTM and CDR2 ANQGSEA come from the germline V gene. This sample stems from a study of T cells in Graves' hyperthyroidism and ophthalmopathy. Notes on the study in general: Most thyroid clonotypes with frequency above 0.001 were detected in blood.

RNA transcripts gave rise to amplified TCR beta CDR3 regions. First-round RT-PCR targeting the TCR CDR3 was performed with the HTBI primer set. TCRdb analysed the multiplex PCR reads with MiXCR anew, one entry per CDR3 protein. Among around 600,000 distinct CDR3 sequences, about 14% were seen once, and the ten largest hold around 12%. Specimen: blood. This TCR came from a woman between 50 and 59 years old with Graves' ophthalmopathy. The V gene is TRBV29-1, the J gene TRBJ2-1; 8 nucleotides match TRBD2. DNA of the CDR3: TGCAGCGTCCGCAGACTAGCGTCTGACAATGAGCAGTTCTTC. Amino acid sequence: CSVRRLASDNEQFF.